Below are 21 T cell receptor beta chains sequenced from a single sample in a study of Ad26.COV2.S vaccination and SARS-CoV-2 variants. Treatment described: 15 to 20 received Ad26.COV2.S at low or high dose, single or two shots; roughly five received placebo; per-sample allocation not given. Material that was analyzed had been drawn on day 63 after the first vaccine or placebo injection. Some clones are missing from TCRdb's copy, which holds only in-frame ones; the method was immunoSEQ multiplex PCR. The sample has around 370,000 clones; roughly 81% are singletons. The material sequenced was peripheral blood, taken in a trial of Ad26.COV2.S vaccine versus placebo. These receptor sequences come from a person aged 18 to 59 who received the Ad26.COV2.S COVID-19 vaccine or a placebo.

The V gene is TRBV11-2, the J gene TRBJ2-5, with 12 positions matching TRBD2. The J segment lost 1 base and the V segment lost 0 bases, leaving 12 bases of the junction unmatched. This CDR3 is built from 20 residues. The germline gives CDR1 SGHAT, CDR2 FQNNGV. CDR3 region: CASSLERTSGTIRFQETQYF. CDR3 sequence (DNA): TGTGCCAGCAGCTTAGAAAGGACTAGCGGGACCATCCGTTTCCAAGAGACCCAGTACTTC.

The CDR3 here is CASSRQGYNYEQYF. CDR3 sequence (DNA): TGTGCCAGCAGCCGACAGGGGTATAACTACGAGCAGTACTTC. J is TRBJ2-7 and V is TRBV28; 8 nucleotides match TRBD1. CDR3 length equals 14 residues. V shed 6 bases, J shed 3 bases, and the junction held 7 bases outside the gene matches. Looked up from germline, CDR1 is MDHEN and CDR2 is SYDVKM. Full variable domain (outside the CDR3, taken from reference TRBV28 and TRBJ2-7): DVKVTQSSRYLVKRTGEKVFLECVQDMDHENMFWYRQDPGLGLRLIYFSYDVKMKEKGDIPEGYSVSREKKERFSLILESASTNQTSMYLCASSRQGYNYEQYFGPGTRLTVT.

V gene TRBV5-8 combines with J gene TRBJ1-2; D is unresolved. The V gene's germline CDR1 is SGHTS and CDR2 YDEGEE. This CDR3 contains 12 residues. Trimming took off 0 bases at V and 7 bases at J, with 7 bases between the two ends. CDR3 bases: TGTGCCAGCAGCTTGGAGAGGGTTGGCTACACCTTC. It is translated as CASSLERVGYTF.

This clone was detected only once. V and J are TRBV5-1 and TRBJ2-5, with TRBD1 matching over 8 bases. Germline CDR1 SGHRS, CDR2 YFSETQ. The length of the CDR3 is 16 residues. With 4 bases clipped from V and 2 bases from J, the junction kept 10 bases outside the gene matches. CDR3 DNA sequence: TGCGCCAGCAGCCTGGGGGCAGGGGGCGGGCAAGAGACCCAGTACTTC. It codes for CASSLGAGGGQETQYF.

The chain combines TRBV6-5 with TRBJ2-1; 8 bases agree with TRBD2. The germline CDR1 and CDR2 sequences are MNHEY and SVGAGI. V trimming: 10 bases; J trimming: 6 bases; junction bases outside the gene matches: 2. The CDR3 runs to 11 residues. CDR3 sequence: CATGGGNEQFF. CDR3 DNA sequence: TGTGCCACCGGGGGGGGCAATGAGCAGTTCTTC.

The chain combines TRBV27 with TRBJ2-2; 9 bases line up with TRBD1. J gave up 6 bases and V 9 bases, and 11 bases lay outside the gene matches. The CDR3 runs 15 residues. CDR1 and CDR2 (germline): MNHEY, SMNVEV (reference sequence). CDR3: CASQGWDRAAGELFF. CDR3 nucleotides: TGTGCCAGTCAGGGTTGGGACAGGGCCGCCGGGGAGCTGTTTTTT.

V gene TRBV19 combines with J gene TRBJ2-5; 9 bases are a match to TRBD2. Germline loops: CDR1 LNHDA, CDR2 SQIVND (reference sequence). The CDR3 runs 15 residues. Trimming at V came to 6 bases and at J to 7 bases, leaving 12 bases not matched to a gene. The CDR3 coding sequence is TGTGCCAGTAGCAGACTAGCGGAGACGAGGGGGACCCAGTACTTC. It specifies CASSRLAETRGTQYF. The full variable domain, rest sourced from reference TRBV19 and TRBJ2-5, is DGGITQSPKYLFRKEGQNVTLSCEQNLNHDAMYWYRQDPGQGLRLIYYSQIVNDFQKGDIAEGYSVSREKKESFPLTVTSAQKNPTAFYLCASSRLAETRGTQYFGPGTRLLVL.

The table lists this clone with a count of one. The CDR3 sequence: CASSWGQGTYGYTF. CDR3 coding DNA: TGTGCCAGCAGTTGGGGACAGGGCACGTATGGCTACACCTTC. This chain uses TRBV6-5 with TRBJ1-2; 9 bases align to TRBD1. Germline-derived CDR1 and CDR2 are MNHEY and SVGAGI. The CDR3 loop spans 14 amino acids. J lost 5 bases, V lost 4 bases, and 5 bases had no gene match.

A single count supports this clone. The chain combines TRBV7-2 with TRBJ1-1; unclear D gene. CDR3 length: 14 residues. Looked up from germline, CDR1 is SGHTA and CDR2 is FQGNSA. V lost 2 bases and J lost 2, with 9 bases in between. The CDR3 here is CASSLRARNTEAFF. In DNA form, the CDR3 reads TGTGCCAGCAGCTTAAGGGCACGAAACACTGAAGCTTTCTTT.

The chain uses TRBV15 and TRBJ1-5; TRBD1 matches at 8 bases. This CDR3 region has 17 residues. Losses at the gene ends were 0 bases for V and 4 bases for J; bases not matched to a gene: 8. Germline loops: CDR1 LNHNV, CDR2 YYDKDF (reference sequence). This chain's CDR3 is CATSRDLRQGRNQPQHF. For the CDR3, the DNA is TGTGCCACCAGCAGAGATTTGAGACAGGGGAGGAATCAGCCCCAGCATTTT.

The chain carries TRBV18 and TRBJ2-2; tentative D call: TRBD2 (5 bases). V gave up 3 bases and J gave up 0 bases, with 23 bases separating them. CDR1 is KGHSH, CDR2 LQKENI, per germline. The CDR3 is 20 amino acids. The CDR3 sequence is CASSPLLVRRDTSNTGELFF. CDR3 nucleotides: TGTGCCAGCTCACCTCTCCTCGTTCGACGGGATACTTCGAACACCGGGGAGCTGTTTTTT.

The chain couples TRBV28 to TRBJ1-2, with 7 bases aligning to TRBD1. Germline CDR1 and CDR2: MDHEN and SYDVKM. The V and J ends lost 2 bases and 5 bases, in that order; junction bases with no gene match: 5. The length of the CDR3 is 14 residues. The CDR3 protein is CASSLDAGGYGYTF. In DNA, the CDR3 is TGTGCCAGCAGTTTAGATGCAGGGGGTTATGGCTACACCTTC.

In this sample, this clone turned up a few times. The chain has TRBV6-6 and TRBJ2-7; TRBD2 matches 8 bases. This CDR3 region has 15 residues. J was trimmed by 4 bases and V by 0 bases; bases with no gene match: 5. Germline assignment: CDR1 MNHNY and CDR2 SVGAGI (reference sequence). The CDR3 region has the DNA TGTGCCAGCAGTTACTCGCGGGGGGCGGGTTACGAGCAGTACTTC. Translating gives CASSYSRGAGYEQYF.

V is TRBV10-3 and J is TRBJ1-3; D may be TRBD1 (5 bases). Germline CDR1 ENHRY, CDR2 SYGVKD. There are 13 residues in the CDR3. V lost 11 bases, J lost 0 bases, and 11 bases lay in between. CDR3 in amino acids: CASGRDSGNTIYF. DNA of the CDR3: TGTGCCTCGGGGCGGGACTCTGGAAACACCATATATTTT.

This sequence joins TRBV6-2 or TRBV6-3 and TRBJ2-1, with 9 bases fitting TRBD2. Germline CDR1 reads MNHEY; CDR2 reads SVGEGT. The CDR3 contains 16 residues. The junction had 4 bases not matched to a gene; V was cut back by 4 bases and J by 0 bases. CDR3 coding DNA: TGTGCCAGCAGTTGGCCAGCGGGGGGCTCCTACAATGAGCAGTTCTTC. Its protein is CASSWPAGGSYNEQFF.

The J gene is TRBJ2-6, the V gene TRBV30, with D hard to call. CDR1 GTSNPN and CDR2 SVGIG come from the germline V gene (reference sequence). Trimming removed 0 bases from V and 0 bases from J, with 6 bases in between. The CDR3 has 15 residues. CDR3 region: CAWSVDPSGANVLTF. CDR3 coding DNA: TGTGCCTGGAGTGTAGACCCCTCTGGGGCCAACGTCCTGACTTTC.

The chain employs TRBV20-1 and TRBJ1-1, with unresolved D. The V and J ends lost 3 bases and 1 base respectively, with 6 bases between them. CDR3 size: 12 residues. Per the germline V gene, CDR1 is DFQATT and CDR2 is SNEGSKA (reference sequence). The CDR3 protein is CSASGRNTEAFF. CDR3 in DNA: TGCAGTGCTAGTGGAAGGAACACTGAAGCTTTCTTT.

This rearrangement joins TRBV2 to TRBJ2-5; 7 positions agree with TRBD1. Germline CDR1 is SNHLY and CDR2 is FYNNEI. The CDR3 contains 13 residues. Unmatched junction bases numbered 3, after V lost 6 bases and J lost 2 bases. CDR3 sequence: CASRWDSQETQYF. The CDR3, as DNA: TGTGCCAGCAGGTGGGACAGTCAAGAGACCCAGTACTTC.

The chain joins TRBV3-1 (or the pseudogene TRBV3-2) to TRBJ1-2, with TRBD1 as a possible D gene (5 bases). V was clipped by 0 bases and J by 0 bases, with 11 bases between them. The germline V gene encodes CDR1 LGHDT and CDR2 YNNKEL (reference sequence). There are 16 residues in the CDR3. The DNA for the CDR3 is TGTGCCAGCAGCCAAGACCAGGGAAGGCCTAACTATGGCTACACCTTC. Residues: CASSQDQGRPNYGYTF.

The CDR3 nucleotides are TGCAGCGTTGAAGATCCGCGGGAGGCTATGGGCAATGAGCAGTTCTTC. Amino acid sequence: CSVEDPREAMGNEQFF. V gene TRBV29-1 combines with J gene TRBJ2-1; TRBD2 matches 8 bases. Germline loops: CDR1 SQVTM, CDR2 ANQGSEA. With V trimmed by 0 bases and J by 6 bases, 10 bases remained unmatched. This CDR3 has 16 amino acids.

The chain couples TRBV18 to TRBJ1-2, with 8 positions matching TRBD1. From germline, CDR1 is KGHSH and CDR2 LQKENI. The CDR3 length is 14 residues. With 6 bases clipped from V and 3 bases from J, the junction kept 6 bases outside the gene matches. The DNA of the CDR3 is TGTGCCAGCTCGCTTCTGGACAGGGACTATGGCTACACCTTC. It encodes CASSLLDRDYGYTF.